A selection of T cell receptor beta chains follows, all from one sample in a study of early T cells in non-severe SARS-CoV-2 infection. One entry per CDR3 protein results from TCRdb running MiXCR on the 5' RACE reads. The repertoire holds about 40,000 distinct CDR3 sequences, with roughly 6.2% as singletons. Sequencing used whole blood, obtained at baseline. The receptors derive from an adult who was a healthcare worker with PCR-confirmed SARS-CoV-2 infection or an uninfected control (not recorded which). Each CDR3 is given with its conserved first and last residue. D genes are given only for firm matches. A row's size may be missing; if present it is once, few, many or a size class.

v_gene: TRBV14
len: 12
abundance: .
j_gene: TRBJ1-2
d_gene: .
CDR3nt: TGTGCCAGCAGCCAAGATTGGCTTGGCTACACCTTC
CDR3aa: CASSQDWLGYTF

v_gene: TRBV7-6
len: 10
abundance: many
j_gene: TRBJ2-7
d_gene: .
CDR3nt: TGTGCCAGCAGCCACTACGAGCAGTACTTC
CDR3aa: CASSHYEQYF

v_gene: TRBV7-9
len: 14
abundance: many
j_gene: TRBJ1-2
d_gene: .
CDR3nt: TGTGCCAGCAGCTTAGAAACGGGATCGGCTGGCTACACCTTC
CDR3aa: CASSLETGSAGYTF

v_gene: TRBV7-8
len: 20
abundance: few
j_gene: TRBJ2-1
d_gene: TRBD2
CDR3nt: TGTGCCAGCAGCGCTCGGGCAGGCCCCGTCCGGGGACTAGCGATCCATGAGCAGTTCTTC
CDR3aa: CASSARAGPVRGLAIHEQFF

v_gene: TRBV5-1
len: 16
abundance: few
j_gene: TRBJ1-6
d_gene: .
CDR3nt: TGCGCCAGCAGCTTGTCCGGGACCGACTATAATTCACCCCTCCACTTT
CDR3aa: CASSLSGTDYNSPLHF

v_gene: TRBV28
len: 14
abundance: many
j_gene: TRBJ2-7
d_gene: TRBD1
CDR3nt: TGTGCCAGCAGGAGCCGGGACAGGGGGTACGAGCAGTACTTC
CDR3aa: CASRSRDRGYEQYF

v_gene: TRBV13
len: 16
abundance: .
j_gene: TRBJ1-5
d_gene: .
CDR3nt: TGTGCCAGCAGCTTAGGCCGGGGAGGTAGCAATCAGCCCCAGCATTTT
CDR3aa: CASSLGRGGSNQPQHF

v_gene: TRBV29-1
len: 13
abundance: few
j_gene: TRBJ2-7
d_gene: .
CDR3nt: TGCAGCGTTGAAGATGCAGGCTCCTACGAGCAGTACTTC
CDR3aa: CSVEDAGSYEQYF

v_gene: TRBV19
len: 14
abundance: few
j_gene: TRBJ1-5
d_gene: .
CDR3nt: TGTGCCAGTAATTCAGGGACGGCCAATCAGCCCCAGCATTTT
CDR3aa: CASNSGTANQPQHF

v_gene: TRBV12-3/TRBV12-4
len: 15
abundance: many
j_gene: TRBJ1-4
d_gene: .
CDR3nt: TGTGCCAGCAGTTTAGGGCAGCCCGGAGGGGAAAAACTGTTTTTT
CDR3aa: CASSLGQPGGEKLFF

v_gene: TRBV28
len: 15
abundance: few
j_gene: TRBJ1-3
d_gene: .
CDR3nt: TGTGCCAGCAGCGCTCCACGGGGCTCTGGAAACACCATATATTTT
CDR3aa: CASSAPRGSGNTIYF

v_gene: TRBV10-3
len: 12
abundance: many
j_gene: TRBJ2-3
d_gene: .
CDR3nt: TGTGCCATCAGTGAGTCGCAAGATACGCAGTATTTT
CDR3aa: CAISESQDTQYF

v_gene: TRBV28
len: 14
abundance: few
j_gene: TRBJ1-6
d_gene: TRBD1
CDR3nt: TGTGCCAGCGGAACAACAGGGGGCTTATCACCCCTCCACTTT
CDR3aa: CASGTTGGLSPLHF

v_gene: TRBV7-2
len: 15
abundance: many
j_gene: TRBJ1-1
d_gene: .
CDR3nt: TGTGCCAGCAGCTTAGTCGTACAGAAGAACACTGAAGCTTTCTTT
CDR3aa: CASSLVVQKNTEAFF

v_gene: TRBV7-2
len: 12
abundance: many
j_gene: TRBJ2-3
d_gene: .
CDR3nt: TGTGCCAGCAAGGCAATCCCAGATACGCAGTATTTT
CDR3aa: CASKAIPDTQYF

v_gene: TRBV20-1
len: 14
abundance: few
j_gene: TRBJ1-5
d_gene: .
CDR3nt: TGCAGTGCGAATGACAGGAATAGCAATCAGCCCCAGCATTTT
CDR3aa: CSANDRNSNQPQHF

v_gene: TRBV6-5
len: 17
abundance: .
j_gene: TRBJ1-5
d_gene: .
CDR3nt: TGTGCCAGCAAGGGACCAGGGTCGGGTGTGGGCAATCAGCCCCAGCATTTT
CDR3aa: CASKGPGSGVGNQPQHF

v_gene: TRBV6-6
len: 13
abundance: few
j_gene: TRBJ1-1
d_gene: .
CDR3nt: TGTGCCAGCAGTCAACGGGAGAACACTGAAGCTTTCTTT
CDR3aa: CASSQRENTEAFF

v_gene: TRBV7-2
len: 15
abundance: .
j_gene: TRBJ2-3
d_gene: .
CDR3nt: TGTGCCAGCAGCCCACGCCACGCTAACACAGATACGCAGTATTTT
CDR3aa: CASSPRHANTDTQYF

v_gene: TRBV27
len: 14
abundance: many
j_gene: TRBJ1-5
d_gene: TRBD1
CDR3nt: TGTGCCAGCAGGCGGACAGGGGGCGACCAGCCCCAGCATTTT
CDR3aa: CASRRTGGDQPQHF

v_gene: TRBV6-1
len: 15
abundance: many
j_gene: TRBJ2-6
d_gene: TRBD1
CDR3nt: TGTGCCAGCCGGACAGGAGGCTCTGGGGCCAACGTCCTGACTTTC
CDR3aa: CASRTGGSGANVLTF

v_gene: TRBV7-9
len: 15
abundance: few
j_gene: TRBJ2-1
d_gene: .
CDR3nt: TGTGCCAGCAGCTCTAAAGAGAGCTCCTACAATGAGCAGTTCTTC
CDR3aa: CASSSKESSYNEQFF

v_gene: TRBV6-5
len: 15
abundance: .
j_gene: TRBJ1-1
d_gene: .
CDR3nt: TGTGCCAGCAGTTACTCTAGGGATTCGCGAACTGAAGCTTTCTTT
CDR3aa: CASSYSRDSRTEAFF

v_gene: TRBV7-2
len: 15
abundance: once
j_gene: TRBJ2-3
d_gene: .
CDR3nt: TGTGCCAGCAGCTTAATGGGAGCCCTATGGGATACGCAGTATTTT
CDR3aa: CASSLMGALWDTQYF

v_gene: TRBV12-3/TRBV12-4
len: 16
abundance: .
j_gene: TRBJ1-5
d_gene: TRBD1
CDR3nt: TGTGCCAGCAGTCCGCGACAGGGGGCGGTAAGTCAGCCCCAGCATTTT
CDR3aa: CASSPRQGAVSQPQHF

v_gene: TRBV28
len: 16
abundance: few
j_gene: TRBJ2-7
d_gene: .
CDR3nt: TGTGCCAGCAGTTCCGGGCTACAGCAGTACTCCTACGAGCAGTACTTC
CDR3aa: CASSSGLQQYSYEQYF

v_gene: TRBV7-6
len: 13
abundance: many
j_gene: TRBJ2-7
d_gene: TRBD1
CDR3nt: TGTGCCAGCAGCGCGACAGGGAACTACGAGCAGTACTTC
CDR3aa: CASSATGNYEQYF

v_gene: TRBV5-1
len: 16
abundance: many
j_gene: TRBJ1-4
d_gene: TRBD1
CDR3nt: TGCGCCAGCAGCTTGACCGGGACAGTCTCTCGTGAAAAACTGTTTTTT
CDR3aa: CASSLTGTVSREKLFF

v_gene: TRBV7-6
len: 12
abundance: .
j_gene: TRBJ2-7
d_gene: .
CDR3nt: TGTGCCAGCAGCCTGACGGCCGGCGAGCAGTACTTC
CDR3aa: CASSLTAGEQYF